The 8 T cell receptor beta chains listed next were all sequenced from one sample in a study of blood T cell repertoires in COVID-19. TCRdb's table, derived via immunoSEQ multiplex PCR, lists solely in-frame clones and lacks some. The sample holds approximately 30,000 clones, approximately 88% seen once. The sequencing input was peripheral blood. The receptors here all came from a human donor in a cohort sampled during active COVID-19.

The chain joins TRBV24-1 to TRBJ2-1; D ambiguous. The CDR3 is made up of 14 amino acids. Trimming stripped 3 bases from V and 12 bases from J, with 17 bases between. The germline gives CDR1 KGHDR, CDR2 SFDVKD. The CDR3: CATSDPTRVGTQFF. The CDR3 region has the DNA TGTGCCACCAGTGATCCGACAAGAGTCGGTACGCAGTTCTTC.

V is TRBV4-2 and J is TRBJ2-3; 7 bases are shared with TRBD1. CDR1 is LGHNA and CDR2 is YNFKEQ in the germline V gene. The CDR3 length is 15 residues. J gave up 0 bases and V 5 bases, and 5 bases lay outside the gene matches. The CDR3 bases are TGTGCCAGCAGCACCGAGGGGGCAAGCACAGATACGCAGTATTTT. This encodes CASSTEGASTDTQYF.

This chain joins TRBV5-8 and TRBJ2-3; 7 bases are a match to TRBD2. Unmatched junction bases numbered 5, after V lost 6 bases and J lost 4 bases. The V gene's germline CDR1 is SGHTS and CDR2 YDEGEE. The CDR3 is made up of 13 amino acids. The CDR3 nucleotides are TGTGCCAGCACCCAGCGGGGCGCAGATACGCAGTATTTT. Translation: CASTQRGADTQYF.

This rearrangement joins TRBV19 to TRBJ1-1, with D unclear. Germline CDR1 is LNHDA and CDR2 is SQIVND (reference sequence). The CDR3 contains 15 residues. Trimming removed 3 bases from V and 4 bases from J, with 15 bases in between. In DNA, the CDR3 is TGTGCCAGTAGTATCGGGAATGGGCGGAGCACTGAAGCTTTCTTT. This codes for CASSIGNGRSTEAFF.

The V and J genes are TRBV5-1 and TRBJ2-7; 7 nucleotides match TRBD1. V lost 0 bases, J lost 1 base, and 7 bases stayed unmatched. CDR1 is SGHRS, CDR2 YFSETQ, per germline. There are 16 residues in the CDR3. CDR3 DNA sequence: TGCGCCAGCAGCTTGGAGCGACAGGGACCATCCTACGAGCAGTACTTC. The encoded protein is CASSLERQGPSYEQYF. Full variable domain (remainder filled in from reference TRBV5-1 and TRBJ2-7): KAGVTQTPRYLIKTRGQQVTLSCSPISGHRSVSWYQQTPGQGLQFLFEYFSETQRNKGNFPGRFSGRQFSNSRSEMNVSTLELGDSALYLCASSLERQGPSYEQYFGPGTRLTVT.

The chain links TRBV5-1 to TRBJ2-3, with 7 bases that match TRBD1. V was clipped by 4 bases and J by 4 bases; unmatched bases: 6. Germline-derived CDR1 and CDR2 are SGHRS and YFSETQ. There are 14 residues in the CDR3. The CDR3 loop is CASSDRQGPDTQYF. CDR3 coding DNA: TGCGCCAGCAGCGACCGACAGGGCCCAGATACGCAGTATTTT.

The chain carries TRBV4-2 and TRBJ2-7, with 8 bases identical to TRBD2. Per germline, CDR1 LGHNA and CDR2 YNFKEQ. The CDR3 sequence is 17 residues long. Trimming took 4 bases from V and 6 from J; bases not matched to a gene: 17. The CDR3 protein is CASSLHSPSPGGIEQYF. The DNA for the CDR3 is TGTGCCAGCAGCCTCCACTCCCCATCCCCGGGGGGGATCGAGCAGTACTTC.

The J gene is TRBJ2-7, the V gene TRBV9; maybe TRBD2 (6 bases). Germline V CDR1 and CDR2: SGDLS, YYNGEE. V lost 4 bases and J lost 3, with 11 bases in between. The CDR3 has 13 residues. The CDR3 here is CASSTGGNYEQYF. CDR3 in DNA: TGTGCCAGCAGCACCGGAGGGAACTACGAGCAGTACTTC.